One sample yielded the 13 T cell receptor beta chains listed below, sequenced in a study of identical twins. TCRdb re-called the 5' RACE reads with MiXCR, one entry per CDR3 protein. This table holds around 490,000 distinct CDR3 sequences, roughly an eighth found once. This sample was shared with a second study, whose subject was yellow fever vaccine responses in identical twins.

The sample consisted of CD4+ T cells sorted from blood. The source of these receptors is a woman aged 18-29 years in good health.

There are a few counts of this clonotype. V gene TRBV10-3 combines with J gene TRBJ2-4; D not certain. Germline loops: CDR1 ENHRY, CDR2 SYGVKD. Between the trimmed V and J ends, which lost 0 bases and 0 bases, there was a span of 12 bases. The CDR3 spans 17 residues. The CDR3, as DNA: TGTGCCATCAGTGAGTCAAAAGACACAGTAGCCAAAAACATTCAGTACTTC. This codes for CAISESKDTVAKNIQYF.

This clonotype appeared many times. The chain is built from TRBV10-3 and TRBJ2-3, with 13 nucleotides matching TRBD2. From germline, CDR1 is ENHRY and CDR2 SYGVKD. The trim removed 10 bases at V and 1 base at J, leaving 11 bases unmatched. The CDR3 has 17 amino acids. The CDR3 sequence: CATRRTSGGRGTDTQYF. CDR3 sequence (DNA): TGTGCCACGCGAAGGACTAGCGGGGGTCGGGGCACAGATACGCAGTATTTT.

This clonotype was observed a few times. The rearrangement links TRBV3-1 to TRBJ2-3; D might be TRBD1 (5 bases). Per germline, CDR1 LGHDT and CDR2 YNNKEL (reference sequence). The CDR3 length is 14 residues. The V gene lost 3 bases and the J gene lost 2 bases, with 9 bases spanning the gap. For the CDR3, the DNA is TGTGCCAGCAGCCACCAGGGTACCACAGATACGCAGTATTTT. Protein product: CASSHQGTTDTQYF.

The rearrangement joins TRBV14 to TRBJ1-1; 8 bases are shared with TRBD1. The CDR3 contains 16 residues. V was pared by 4 bases and J by 4 bases, with 11 bases of the junction left unmatched. Germline CDR1 reads SGHDN; CDR2 reads FVKESK. CDR3 amino acids: CASSPWTGQGGTEAFF. DNA of the CDR3: TGTGCCAGCAGCCCCTGGACAGGGCAGGGTGGCACTGAAGCTTTCTTT.

This rearrangement joins TRBV5-6 to TRBJ1-1; D not resolved. V lost 0 bases, J lost 1 base, and 19 bases lay in between. From germline, CDR1 is SGHDT and CDR2 YYEEEE. The CDR3 runs to 18 residues. CDR3 region: CASSLVQQANAQNTEAFF. CDR3 coding DNA: TGTGCCAGCAGCTTGGTCCAGCAGGCCAACGCTCAGAACACTGAAGCTTTCTTT.

This clonotype appeared many times. The chain combines TRBV20-1 with TRBJ2-6; TRBD1 aligns across 10 bases. Germline trimming cut 4 bases from V and 3 bases from J; bases unmatched to any gene: 6. The CDR3 is made up of 16 amino acids. Germline CDR1 reads DFQATT; CDR2 reads SNEGSKA (reference sequence). The CDR3, as DNA: TGCAGTGCTAACCCGGGACAGGGGCGTGGGGCCAACGTCCTGACTTTC. Translating gives CSANPGQGRGANVLTF.

This chain links TRBV20-1 with TRBJ2-7; 13 bases line up with TRBD2. V lost 5 bases and J lost 3; bases outside the gene matches: 4. Germline values: CDR1 DFQATT, CDR2 SNEGSKA (reference sequence). This CDR3 has 14 residues. CDR3 sequence (DNA): TGCAGTGCTTGGACTAGCGGGAGCCTCTACGAGCAGTACTTC. Protein: CSAWTSGSLYEQYF.

This clonotype has just a few counts. This chain joins TRBV30 and TRBJ2-3; D possibly corresponds to TRBD2 (6 bases). CDR3 length equals 14 residues. Germline V gene sequence: CDR1 GTSNPN, CDR2 SVGIG (reference sequence). Trimming shortened V by 4 bases and J by 0 bases, and 11 bases separated the two germline ends. CDR3: CAWNSAGSTDTQYF. The CDR3 nucleotides read TGTGCCTGGAATTCGGCGGGGAGCACAGATACGCAGTATTTT.

This clonotype was picked up many times. The V gene is TRBV20-1, the J gene TRBJ2-1; TRBD1 is a possible D gene (6 bases). The CDR3 loop spans 12 amino acids. Germline CDR1 and CDR2: DFQATT and SNEGSKA (reference sequence). The CDR3 spells CSSPGVDNEQFF. CDR3 nucleotide sequence: TGCAGCTCCCCAGGGGTTGACAATGAGCAGTTCTTC.

A few counts support this clonotype. The chain recombines TRBV20-1 with TRBJ2-3; tentative D call: TRBD2 (6 bases). Germline V gives CDR1 DFQATT, CDR2 SNEGSKA (reference sequence). The V and J ends lost 4 bases and 2 bases respectively, with 16 bases between them. CDR3 length: 15 amino acids. DNA for the CDR3: TGCAGTGCTATTGATCCGGGACTTTCCACAGATACGCAGTATTTT. Residues: CSAIDPGLSTDTQYF.

This clonotype showed up many times. The rearrangement joins TRBV7-3 to TRBJ1-1; tentatively, D is TRBD1 (6 bases). The ends were cut back, 4 bases at V and 1 base at J, with 10 bases in the middle. The length of the CDR3 is 14 residues. In germline, CDR1 is SGHTA, CDR2 FQGTGA. CDR3 sequence (DNA): TGTGCCAGCAGCTCAGGACAGAAGAACACTGAAGCTTTCTTT. It is translated as CASSSGQKNTEAFF.

This clonotype was seen more than once but under ten times. In nucleotides, the CDR3 is TGTGCCAGCAGCTTAGTAAGCGGCTATGGCTACACCTTC. Translation gives CASSLVSGYGYTF. This chain connects TRBV7-2 to TRBJ1-2; D is ambiguous. V lost 1 base and J 4 bases, leaving 7 bases between the germline ends. The CDR3 has 13 amino acids. CDR1 and CDR2 (germline): SGHTA, FQGNSA.

The genes are TRBV6-1 and TRBJ2-3; the D gene is possibly TRBD1 (5 bases). V gave up 6 bases and J gave up 5 bases, with 12 bases separating them. This CDR3 is built from 13 residues. Germline lookup yields CDR1 MNHNS and CDR2 SASEGT. The CDR3 is CASRNQGLDTQYF. DNA for the CDR3: TGTGCCAGCAGGAACCAGGGTTTAGATACGCAGTATTTT.